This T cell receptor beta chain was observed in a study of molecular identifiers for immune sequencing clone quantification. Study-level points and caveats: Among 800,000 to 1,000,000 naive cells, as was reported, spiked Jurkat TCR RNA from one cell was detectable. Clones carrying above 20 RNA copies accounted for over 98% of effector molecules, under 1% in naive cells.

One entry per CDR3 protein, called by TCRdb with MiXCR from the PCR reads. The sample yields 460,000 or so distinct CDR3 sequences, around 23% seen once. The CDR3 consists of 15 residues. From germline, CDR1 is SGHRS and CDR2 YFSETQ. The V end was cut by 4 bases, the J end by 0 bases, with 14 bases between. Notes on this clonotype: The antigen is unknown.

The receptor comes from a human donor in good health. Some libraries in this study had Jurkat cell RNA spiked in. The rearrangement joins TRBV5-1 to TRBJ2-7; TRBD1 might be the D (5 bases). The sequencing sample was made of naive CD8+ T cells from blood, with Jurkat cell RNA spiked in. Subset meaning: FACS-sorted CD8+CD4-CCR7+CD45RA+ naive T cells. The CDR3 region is CASSLDSLSSYEQYF. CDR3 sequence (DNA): TGCGCCAGCAGCCTAGACAGCCTTAGCTCCTACGAGCAGTACTTC.